What follows are 16 T cell receptor beta chains derived from one specimen sequenced in a study of cytomegalovirus exposure and HLA in healthy donors. The PCR had 60 Vbeta and 13 Jbeta primers. Profiling relied on immunoSEQ multiplex PCR, and the TCRdb table lists in-frame clones only, not all of them. Among 110,000 or so clones, around 63% were seen once, and the ten largest hold 2.5% to 3.5%. The source material was PBMCs. The receptors were sampled from a young man in good health and CMV-seronegative.

Remarks on this clone: One end of the junction is discordant with germline, which a read error may explain. The chain recombines TRBV7-7 with TRBJ2-2; 7 nucleotides align to TRBD2. The length of the CDR3 is 13 residues. CDR1 and CDR2 from the germline V gene are SSHAT and FNYEAQ (reference sequence). The DNA for the CDR3 is TGTGCTAGCAGCCGGGGGGTGGCCGGGGAGCTGTTTTTT. Protein: CASSRGVAGELFF. Drawing the rest from reference TRBV7-7 and TRBJ2-2, the complete variable domain is GAGVSQSPRYKVTKRGQDVTLRCDPISSHATLYWYQQALGQGPEFLTYFNYEAQPDKSGLPSDRFSAERPEGSISTLTIQRTEQRDSAMYRCASSRGVAGELFFGEGSRLTVL.

CDR3 nucleotide sequence: TGTGCCAGCTCACCTTCTCAACAGGGGGTTAGCAATCAGCCCCAGCATTTT. This sequence encodes CASSPSQQGVSNQPQHF. The chain carries TRBV18 and TRBJ1-5; TRBD1 aligns across 8 bases. The CDR3 loop spans 17 amino acids. Germline V gives CDR1 KGHSH, CDR2 LQKENI. V was pared by 3 bases and J by 0 bases, with 7 bases of the junction left unmatched. The entire variable domain, with the rest obtained from reference TRBV18 and TRBJ1-5, is as follows: NAGVMQNPRHLVRRRGQEARLRCSPMKGHSHVYWYRQLPEEGLKFMVYLQKENIIDESGMPKERFSAEFPKEGPSILRIQQVVRGDSAAYFCASSPSQQGVSNQPQHFGDGTRLSIL.

This clone was detected only a few times. The rearrangement joins TRBV7-3 to TRBJ2-3; the match to TRBD2 covers 7 bases. The germline CDR1 and CDR2 sequences are SGHTA and FQGTGA. Trimming cost V 5 bases and J 2 bases; bases outside gene matches: 4. This CDR3 region has 14 residues. Written as DNA, the CDR3 is TGTGCCAGCAGCCGAGCGGGAAACACAGATACGCAGTATTTT. This codes for CASSRAGNTDTQYF.

The gene calls are TRBV4-1 and TRBJ2-7; 7 nucleotides match TRBD1. Germline V gene sequence: CDR1 MGHRA, CDR2 YSYEKL. The CDR3 covers 13 residues. Trimming removed 2 bases from V and 4 bases from J; junction bases left unmatched: 2. The CDR3 is CASSQQQGYEQYF. CDR3 DNA: TGCGCCAGCAGCCAACAACAGGGGTACGAGCAGTACTTC.

This clone was picked up one time. The chain combines TRBV4-2 with TRBJ2-7; tentative D call: TRBD2 (5 bases). Germline loops: CDR1 LGHNA, CDR2 YNFKEQ. V lost 3 bases, J lost 4 bases, and 19 bases lay in between. The CDR3 sequence is 16 residues long. CDR3 coding DNA: TGTGCCAGCAGCCACGAAATCGCTAGCCAGTCATACGAGCAGTACTTC. This sequence encodes CASSHEIASQSYEQYF.

The chain employs TRBV27 and TRBJ2-5; 9 bases align to TRBD2. Germline assignment: CDR1 MNHEY and CDR2 SMNVEV (reference sequence). This CDR3 has 15 amino acids. With 7 bases clipped from V and 2 bases from J, the junction kept 8 bases outside the gene matches. The CDR3 region has the DNA TGTGCCAGCACCCCTATTAGCGGGAGACAAGAGACCCAGTACTTC. It is translated as CASTPISGRQETQYF.

This clone has more than one count but fewer than ten. This chain links TRBV7-2 with TRBJ1-2; a weak D match, TRBD1 (6 bases). Trimming took off 5 bases at V and 4 bases at J, with 14 bases between the two ends. The CDR3 contains 14 residues. The germline CDR1 and CDR2 sequences are SGHTA and FQGNSA. The CDR3 loop is CASSPNQGPYGYTF. For the CDR3, the DNA is TGTGCCAGCAGCCCCAACCAGGGGCCCTATGGCTACACCTTC. Using reference TRBV7-2 and TRBJ1-2 for the parts outside the CDR3, the full variable domain is GAGVSQSPSNKVTEKGKDVELRCDPISGHTALYWYRQSLGQGLEFLIYFQGNSAPDKSGLPSDRFSAERTGGSVSTLTIQRTQQEDSAVYLCASSPNQGPYGYTFGSGTRLTVV.

This clone occurred a few times. The V gene is TRBV6-5, the J gene TRBJ2-3, with D possibly being TRBD2 (5 bases). V lost 0 bases and J lost 5, with 15 bases in between. Germline V gene lookup returns CDR1 MNHEY and CDR2 SVGAGI. There are 16 residues in the CDR3. The CDR3 DNA reads as TGTGCCAGCAGTTACTCGAGAGCTAGCTCAGGAGATACGCAGTATTTT. This encodes CASSYSRASSGDTQYF.

The rearrangement joins TRBV7-2 to TRBJ1-1, with 10 bases aligning to TRBD1. CDR3 length equals 15 residues. J gave up 2 bases and V 6 bases, and 6 bases lay outside the gene matches. Germline CDR1 SGHTA, CDR2 FQGNSA. The CDR3 protein is CASRTGGIVNTEAFF. In DNA, the CDR3 is TGTGCCAGCAGGACAGGGGGCATTGTTAACACTGAAGCTTTCTTT.

This clone was detected a few times. The chain joins TRBV6-6 to TRBJ2-6, with 7 bases identical to TRBD1. CDR3 length: 16 amino acids. V lost 7 bases and J lost 2; bases outside the gene matches: 8. From germline, CDR1 is MNHNY and CDR2 SVGAGI (reference sequence). DNA for the CDR3: TGTGCCAGCACTCAGACAGGGAGCGCTGGGGCCAACGTCCTGACTTTC. Protein sequence: CASTQTGSAGANVLTF.

The chain links TRBV15 to TRBJ1-5; D might be TRBD1 (6 bases). Trimming pared 2 bases from V and 6 bases from J, leaving 11 bases between. Per germline, CDR1 LNHNV and CDR2 YYDKDF (reference sequence). CDR3 size: 14 residues. As DNA, the CDR3 is TGTGCCACCAGCAGAAAGACAGGATTTCAGCCCCAGCATTTT. This sequence encodes CATSRKTGFQPQHF.

This rearrangement joins TRBV18 to TRBJ1-1; D is unclear. Deletions cut 6 bases from V and 10 bases from J, with 15 bases between. Germline V gene sequence: CDR1 KGHSH, CDR2 LQKENI. The CDR3 sequence is 12 residues long. The chain's CDR3 is CASSPDASGAFF. CDR3 nucleotides: TGTGCCAGCTCCCCCGACGCCTCAGGAGCTTTCTTT. The variable domain in full, with the rest retrieved from reference TRBV18 and TRBJ1-1, is NAGVMQNPRHLVRRRGQEARLRCSPMKGHSHVYWYRQLPEEGLKFMVYLQKENIIDESGMPKERFSAEFPKEGPSILRIQQVVRGDSAAYFCASSPDASGAFFGQGTRLTVV.

The chain couples TRBV7-9 to TRBJ2-7; D is perhaps TRBD2 (5 bases). The CDR3 covers 12 residues. V gave up 8 bases and J gave up 5 bases, with 13 bases separating them. Germline CDR1 SEHNR, CDR2 FQNEAQ (reference sequence). The CDR3 here is CASRPSGNEQYF. Written as DNA, the CDR3 is TGTGCCAGCCGCCCGAGCGGCAACGAGCAGTACTTC.

This clone was observed a few times. The chain carries TRBV7-2 and TRBJ2-7, with 13 bases aligning to TRBD2. Per germline, CDR1 SGHTA and CDR2 FQGNSA. The CDR3 runs 18 residues. V lost 0 bases and J lost 1; bases outside the gene matches: 6. This CDR3 is CASSLAWGTSGKSYEQYF. CDR3 DNA: TGTGCCAGCAGCTTAGCCTGGGGGACTAGCGGGAAATCCTACGAGCAGTACTTC.

This clone was counted only a few times. The V gene is TRBV7-9, the J gene TRBJ2-1, with TRBD2 identical over 14 bases. Losses at the gene ends were 2 bases for V and 12 bases for J; bases not matched to a gene: 15. The length of the CDR3 is 18 residues. Germline CDR1 is SEHNR and CDR2 is FQNEAQ (reference sequence). The CDR3 loop reads CASSLPGTSGGLAVGQFF. CDR3 coding DNA: TGTGCCAGCAGCTTACCCGGGACTAGCGGGGGCCTGGCTGTTGGGCAGTTCTTC.

This clone has a single count. V gene TRBV29-1 combines with J gene TRBJ2-7, with 10 nucleotides matching TRBD1. The CDR3 spans 12 residues. Losses at the gene ends were 6 bases for V and 6 bases for J; bases not matched to a gene: 5. Germline values: CDR1 SQVTM, CDR2 ANQGSEA. CDR3 amino acids: CSVKTGGFEQYF. CDR3 nucleotides: TGCAGCGTCAAGACAGGGGGCTTCGAGCAGTACTTC.